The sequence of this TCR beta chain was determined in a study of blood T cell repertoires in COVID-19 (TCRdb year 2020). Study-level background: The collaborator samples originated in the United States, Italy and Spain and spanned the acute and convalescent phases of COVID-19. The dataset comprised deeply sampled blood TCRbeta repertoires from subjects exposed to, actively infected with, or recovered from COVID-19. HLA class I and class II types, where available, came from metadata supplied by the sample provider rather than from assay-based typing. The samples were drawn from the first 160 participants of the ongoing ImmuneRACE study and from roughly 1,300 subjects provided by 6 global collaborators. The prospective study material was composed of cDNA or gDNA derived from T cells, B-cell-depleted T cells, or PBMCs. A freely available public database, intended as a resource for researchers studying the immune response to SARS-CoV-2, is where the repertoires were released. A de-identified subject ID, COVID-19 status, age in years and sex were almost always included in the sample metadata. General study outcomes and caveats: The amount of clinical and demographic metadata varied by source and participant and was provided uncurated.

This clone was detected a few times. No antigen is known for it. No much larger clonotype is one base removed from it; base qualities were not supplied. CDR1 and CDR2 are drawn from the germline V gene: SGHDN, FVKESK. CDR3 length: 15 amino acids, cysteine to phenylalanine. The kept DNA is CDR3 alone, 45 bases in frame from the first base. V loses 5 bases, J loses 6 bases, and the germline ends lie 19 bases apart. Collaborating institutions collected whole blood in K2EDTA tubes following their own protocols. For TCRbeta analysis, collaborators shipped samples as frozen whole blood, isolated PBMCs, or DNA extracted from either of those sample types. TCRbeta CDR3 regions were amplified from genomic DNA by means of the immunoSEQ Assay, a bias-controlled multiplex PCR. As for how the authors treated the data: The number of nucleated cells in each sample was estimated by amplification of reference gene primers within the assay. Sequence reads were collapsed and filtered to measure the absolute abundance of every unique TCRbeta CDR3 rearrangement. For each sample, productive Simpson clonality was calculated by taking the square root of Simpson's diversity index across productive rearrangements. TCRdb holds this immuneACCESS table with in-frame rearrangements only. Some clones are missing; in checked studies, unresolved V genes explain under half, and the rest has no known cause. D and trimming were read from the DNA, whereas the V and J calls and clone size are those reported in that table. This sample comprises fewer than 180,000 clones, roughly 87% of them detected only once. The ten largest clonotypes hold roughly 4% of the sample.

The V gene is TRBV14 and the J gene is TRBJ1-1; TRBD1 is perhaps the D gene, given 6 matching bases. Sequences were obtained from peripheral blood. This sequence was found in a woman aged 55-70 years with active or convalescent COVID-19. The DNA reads TGTGCCAGCAGCGTTTATGACAGGAGAGGCGCTGAAGCTTTCTTT. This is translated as CASSVYDRRGAEAFF.